This TCR beta chain was captured in a study of blood T cell repertoires in COVID-19. Study overall: T cells, B-cell-depleted T cells, or PBMCs provided the cDNA or gDNA that served as material.

CDR3 size: 15 residues. CDR1 and CDR2 from the germline V gene are LGHDT and YNNKEL (reference sequence). V lost 0 bases to trimming and J lost 4 bases, with 12 bases between them. The table came from immunoSEQ multiplex PCR; TCRdb's copy has only in-frame clones and leaves some out. This table has 200,000 to 250,000 clones, 80% appearing once. The chain couples TRBV3-1 (or the pseudogene TRBV3-2) to TRBJ1-2; tentative D call: TRBD1 (5 bases). The sequenced sample was peripheral blood. The TCR was taken from a woman aged 70-85 years with acute or convalescent COVID-19. The chain's CDR3 is CASSQDVGRVYGYTF. DNA for the CDR3: TGTGCCAGCAGCCAAGATGTGGGGCGTGTCTATGGCTACACCTTC.